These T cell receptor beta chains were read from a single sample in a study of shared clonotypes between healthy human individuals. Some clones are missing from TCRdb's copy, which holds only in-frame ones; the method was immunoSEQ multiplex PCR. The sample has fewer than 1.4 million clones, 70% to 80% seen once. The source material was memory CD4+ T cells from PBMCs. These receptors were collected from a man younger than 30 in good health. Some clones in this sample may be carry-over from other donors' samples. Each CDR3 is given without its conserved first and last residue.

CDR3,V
ASSELAGGDEQY,TRBV6-1
ASSQDNSGYGYT,TRBV4-3
ATKQGPNTEAF,TRBV7-3
ASSARDRSSTDTQY,TRBV9
ASSPIWTSGRSYEQY,TRBV28
ASSQEVRSYTQY,TRBV4-3
ASSVAGADVSQQY,TRBV9
ASWLYGYT,TRBV28
ASSLTRNSPLH,TRBV7-9
SASRTTEAF,TRBV20-1
ASSLEGQGVKLF,TRBV5-1
ASSFNPLNTEAF,TRBV7-9